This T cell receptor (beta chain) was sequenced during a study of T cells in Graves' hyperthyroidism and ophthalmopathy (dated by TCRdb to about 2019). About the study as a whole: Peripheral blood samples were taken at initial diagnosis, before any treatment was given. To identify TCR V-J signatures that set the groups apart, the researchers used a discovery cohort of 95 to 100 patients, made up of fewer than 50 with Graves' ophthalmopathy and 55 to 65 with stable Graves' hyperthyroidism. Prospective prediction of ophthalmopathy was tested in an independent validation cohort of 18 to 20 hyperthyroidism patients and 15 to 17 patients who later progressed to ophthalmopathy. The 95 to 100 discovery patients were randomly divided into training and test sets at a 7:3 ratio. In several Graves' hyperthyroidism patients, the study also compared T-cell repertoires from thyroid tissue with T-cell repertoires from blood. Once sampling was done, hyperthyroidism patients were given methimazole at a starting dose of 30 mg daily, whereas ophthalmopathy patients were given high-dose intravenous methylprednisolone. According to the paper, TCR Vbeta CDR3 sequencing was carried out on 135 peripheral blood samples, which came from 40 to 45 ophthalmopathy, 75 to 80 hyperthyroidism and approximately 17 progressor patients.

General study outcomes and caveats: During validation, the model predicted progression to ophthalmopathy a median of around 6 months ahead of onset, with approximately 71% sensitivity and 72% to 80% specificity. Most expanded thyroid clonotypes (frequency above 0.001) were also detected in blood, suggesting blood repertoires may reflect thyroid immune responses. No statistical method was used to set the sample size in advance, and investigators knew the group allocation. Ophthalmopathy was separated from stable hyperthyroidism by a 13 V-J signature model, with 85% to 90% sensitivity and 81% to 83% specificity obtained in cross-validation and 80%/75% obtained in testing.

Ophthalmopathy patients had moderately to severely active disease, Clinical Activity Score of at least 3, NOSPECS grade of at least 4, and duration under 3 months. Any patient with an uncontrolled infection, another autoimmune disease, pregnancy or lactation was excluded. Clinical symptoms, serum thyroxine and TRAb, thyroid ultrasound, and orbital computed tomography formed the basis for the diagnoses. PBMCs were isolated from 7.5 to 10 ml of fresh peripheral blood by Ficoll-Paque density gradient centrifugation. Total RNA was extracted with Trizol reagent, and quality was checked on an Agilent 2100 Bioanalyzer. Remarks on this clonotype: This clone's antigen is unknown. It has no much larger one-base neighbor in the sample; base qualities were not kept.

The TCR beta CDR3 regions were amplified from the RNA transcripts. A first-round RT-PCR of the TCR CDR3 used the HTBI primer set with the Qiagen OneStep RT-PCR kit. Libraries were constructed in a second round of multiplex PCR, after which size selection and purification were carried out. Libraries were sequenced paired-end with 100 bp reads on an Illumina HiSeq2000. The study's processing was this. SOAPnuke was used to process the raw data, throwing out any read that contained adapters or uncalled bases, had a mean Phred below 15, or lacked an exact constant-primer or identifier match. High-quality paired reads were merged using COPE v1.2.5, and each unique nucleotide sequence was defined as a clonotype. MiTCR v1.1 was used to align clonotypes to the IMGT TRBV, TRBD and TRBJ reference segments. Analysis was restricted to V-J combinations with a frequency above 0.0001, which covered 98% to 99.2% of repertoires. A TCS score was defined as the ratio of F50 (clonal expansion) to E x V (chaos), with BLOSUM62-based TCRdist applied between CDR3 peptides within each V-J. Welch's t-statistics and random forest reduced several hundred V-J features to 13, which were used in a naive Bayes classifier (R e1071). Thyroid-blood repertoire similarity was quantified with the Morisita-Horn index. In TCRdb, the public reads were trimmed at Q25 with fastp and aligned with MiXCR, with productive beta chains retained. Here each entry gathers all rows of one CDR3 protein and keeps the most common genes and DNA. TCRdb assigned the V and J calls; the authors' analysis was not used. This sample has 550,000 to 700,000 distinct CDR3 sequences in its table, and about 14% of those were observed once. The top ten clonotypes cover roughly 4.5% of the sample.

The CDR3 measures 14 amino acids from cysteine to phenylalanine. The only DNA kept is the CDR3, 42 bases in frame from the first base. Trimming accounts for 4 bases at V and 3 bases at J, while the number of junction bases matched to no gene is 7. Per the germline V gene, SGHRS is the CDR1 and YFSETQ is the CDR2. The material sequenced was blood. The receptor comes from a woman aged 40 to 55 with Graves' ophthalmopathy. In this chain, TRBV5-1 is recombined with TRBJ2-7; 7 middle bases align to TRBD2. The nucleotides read TGCGCCAGCAGCGACCTGGGCGGGAGCTACGAGCAGTACTTC. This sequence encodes CASSDLGGSYEQYF.